This TCR beta chain was profiled in a study of T cell repertoires in cytomegalovirus infection. Study overall: CMV epitopes in the study were HLA-C-restricted (recently identified) and HLA-B-restricted (well studied). Signatures in public TCR beta sequences pointed to both CMV infection and matching HLA type.

There are many counts of this clonotype. Its antigen is unidentified. TCRdb reprocessed the reads via MiXCR and lists one record per CDR3 protein. The table shows approximately 340,000 distinct CDR3 sequences, with about 29% occurring only once. Study results and caveats: The response measured ex vivo was dominated by TCR beta clonotypes (HLA-C-restricted and CMV-specific). CMV carriers having the relevant HLA were flagged by cumulative public TCR beta family frequency.

The input for sequencing was cultured PBMCs, taken from culture after CMV antigen stimulation. This receptor was obtained from a human donor in good health (CMV status not recorded). Some clones in this sample may be carry-over from other donors' samples.

The CDR3 region is CASSVTLRGQTGELFF. The CDR3 DNA reads as TGTGCCAGCAGTGTAACGTTAAGGGGCCAGACCGGGGAGCTGTTTTTT. V and J are TRBV2 and TRBJ2-2; D perhaps matches TRBD1 (5 bases). V lost 4 bases and J 5 bases, leaving 17 bases between the germline ends. The germline V gene has CDR1 SNHLY and CDR2 FYNNEI. The CDR3 loop spans 16 amino acids.